This TCR beta chain was recovered during a study of identical twins. This clonotype was observed a few times. Trimming pared 6 bases from V and 6 bases from J, leaving 21 bases between. The CDR3 runs to 15 residues. Germline V CDR1 and CDR2: DFQATT, SNEGSKA (reference sequence). A single record per CDR3 protein comes from TCRdb applying MiXCR to the 5' RACE reads. The table shows 650,000 to 750,000 distinct CDR3 sequences, with less than 25% occurring only once. This sample also appeared in a second study, on T cells expressing NK-cell markers.

The TCR comes from a young woman in good health. This sequence joins TRBV20-1 and TRBJ2-1, with D maybe TRBD1 (5 bases). The sequenced sample consisted of PBMCs. The CDR3 DNA follows: TGCAGTGCACAACTGGGCCCAGGGTCTCTCAATGAGCAGTTCTTC. This codes for CSAQLGPGSLNEQFF.